Following are 9 T cell receptor beta chains from one sample sequenced in a study of regulatory T cells in long-lasting Graves disease. Building the TCR beta libraries relied on iRepertoire HTBI primers, and CDR3 regions underwent Arm-PCR. One entry per CDR3 protein results from TCRdb running MiXCR on the multiplex PCR reads. The sample comprises around 420,000 distinct CDR3 sequences, roughly a sixth of which are singletons, and about 24% rests with the top ten. Noted time point: newly diagnosed GD, antithyroid drugs for less than 3 months. Making the TCR library involved RNA that had been extracted from PBMCs. The specimen was peripheral blood mononuclear cells (PBMCs), collected at new diagnosis, from a patient treated with antithyroid drugs. The receptors originated from a female donor with Graves disease.

This clonotype turned up a few times. V gene TRBV29-1 combines with J gene TRBJ1-5; D remains unclear. Germline values: CDR1 SQVTM, CDR2 ANQGSEA. V was cut by 5 bases and J by 0 bases, with 11 bases left in between. The CDR3 runs to 14 residues. Here the CDR3 DNA reads TGCAGCGTTAGCCTCGGGCGTAGCAATCAGCCCCAGCATTTT. As protein: CSVSLGRSNQPQHF.

This clonotype occurred many times. V and J are TRBV12-3 or TRBV12-4 and TRBJ1-2; D gene ambiguous. V was clipped by 1 base and J by 5 bases, with 20 bases between them. This CDR3 contains 17 residues. The CDR3 loop reads CASSLVSWGGGIYGYTF. In nucleotides, the CDR3 is TGTGCCAGCAGTTTAGTTTCCTGGGGAGGAGGTATATATGGCTACACCTTC.

Ten or more counts support this clonotype. In DNA form, the CDR3 reads TGCGCCAGCAGCTTGAACAGGGCCGGTGGCTACACCTTC. Amino acids: CASSLNRAGGYTF. This chain uses TRBV5-1 with TRBJ1-2; D might be TRBD1 (6 bases). The V end lost 1 base, the J end lost 7 bases, and 11 bases lay between the germline ends. The CDR3 sequence is 13 residues long. CDR1 is SGHRS, CDR2 YFSETQ, per germline.

This clonotype was counted a few times. The chain combines TRBV4-1 with TRBJ2-7; D may be TRBD1 (5 bases). This CDR3 has 15 amino acids. CDR1 and CDR2 (germline): MGHRA, YSYEKL. The V and J ends lost 0 bases and 2 bases respectively, with 11 bases between them. The CDR3 nucleotides are TGCGCCAGCAGCCAAGATCGTGCAGGGACCTACGAGCAGTACTTC. Protein: CASSQDRAGTYEQYF.

This clonotype came up many times. This sequence joins TRBV9 and TRBJ1-2; D is unclear. This CDR3 has 16 amino acids. The V gene's germline CDR1 is SGDLS and CDR2 YYNGEE. Trimming took off 2 bases at V and 8 bases at J, with 22 bases between the two ends. This CDR3 reads CASSVPRRCLGGGYTF. CDR3 nucleotides: TGTGCCAGCAGCGTTCCCCGGCGCTGCCTGGGAGGAGGCTACACCTTC.

Ten or more counts support this clonotype. The chain couples TRBV18 to TRBJ2-1; 11 bases map to TRBD2. Germline V CDR1 and CDR2: KGHSH, LQKENI. CDR3 size: 15 residues. The V and J ends lost 8 bases and 4 bases, in that order; junction bases with no gene match: 7. CDR3 in DNA: TGTGCCAGCAGTCCACTAGCGGGAGATTACAATGAGCAGTTCTTC. This sequence encodes CASSPLAGDYNEQFF.

V is TRBV29-1 and J is TRBJ2-2; D remains unclear. This CDR3 has 15 residues. CDR1 SQVTM and CDR2 ANQGSEA come from the germline V gene. V dropped 3 bases and J dropped 0 bases, with 11 bases sitting between them. The CDR3 here is CSVENPRTNTGELFF. Written as DNA, the CDR3 is TGCAGCGTTGAGAACCCCCGAACGAACACCGGGGAGCTGTTTTTT.

This clonotype was observed many times. CDR3 region: CASSSLQGRHEQYF. The CDR3 DNA sequence: TGTGCCAGCAGCTCACTTCAGGGGCGACACGAGCAGTACTTC. This sequence joins TRBV5-6 and TRBJ2-7; TRBD1 might be the D (6 bases). This CDR3 has 14 residues. The ends were cut back, 3 bases at V and 5 bases at J, with 15 bases in the middle. The germline V gene encodes CDR1 SGHDT and CDR2 YYEEEE.

This clonotype was observed at least ten times. The chain uses TRBV5-1 and TRBJ1-1; 8 positions agree with TRBD1. CDR1 SGHRS and CDR2 YFSETQ come from the germline V gene. The CDR3 has 14 residues. V shed 4 bases and J 11 bases; nucleotides not matched to a gene: 13. CDR3 nucleotides: TGCGCCAGCAGCCTCGGACAGGGCCACCCGGAGGCTTTCTTT. This gives the protein CASSLGQGHPEAFF.